The 32 T cell receptor beta chains below were found in one sample sequenced in a study of identical twins' blood T cells. TCRdb processed the 5' RACE reads anew with MiXCR; each CDR3 protein has one entry. This sample yields around 380,000 distinct CDR3 sequences, of which about 28% are seen a single time; 5.5% to 7% belongs to the top ten. The sample was PBMCs. Receptors originate from a woman aged 18 to 49 in good health.

The chain couples TRBV4-3 to TRBJ2-3; D is unclear. V was trimmed by 0 bases and J by 5 bases, leaving 6 bases between them. The CDR3 covers 13 residues. Germline CDR1 reads LGHNA; CDR2 reads YSLEER. In nucleotides, the CDR3 is TGCGCCAGCAGCCAAGATTTGGGAGATACGCAGTATTTT. It translates to CASSQDLGDTQYF.

This chain links TRBV5-1 with TRBJ2-3, with D unclear. This CDR3 comprises 13 residues. Germline CDR1 SGHRS, CDR2 YFSETQ. V lost 0 bases, J lost 7 bases, and 9 bases lay in between. The CDR3 sequence: CASSLARKYTQYF. CDR3 nucleotide sequence: TGCGCCAGCAGCTTGGCCAGAAAATATACGCAGTATTTT. The variable domain in full, completed from reference TRBV5-1 and TRBJ2-3, reads KAGVTQTPRYLIKTRGQQVTLSCSPISGHRSVSWYQQTPGQGLQFLFEYFSETQRNKGNFPGRFSGRQFSNSRSEMNVSTLELGDSALYLCASSLARKYTQYFGPGTRLTVL.

This rearrangement joins TRBV5-1 to TRBJ1-1; TRBD1 might be the D (6 bases). This CDR3 comprises 14 residues. Germline lookup yields CDR1 SGHRS and CDR2 YFSETQ. With 3 bases removed from V and 4 bases from J, the gap between germline ends came to 13 bases. CDR3 nucleotide sequence: TGCGCCAGCAGCTCTACAGGGATCGGCACTGAAGCTTTCTTT. Protein: CASSSTGIGTEAFF.

This clonotype was seen only a few times. The J gene is TRBJ2-1, the V gene TRBV5-1, with 7 bases that match TRBD1. The length of the CDR3 is 15 residues. Germline lookup yields CDR1 SGHRS and CDR2 YFSETQ. V lost 6 bases and J lost 4; bases outside the gene matches: 10. CDR3 DNA: TGCGCCAGCACTCTTGGGGACAGAATATACAATGAGCAGTTCTTC. This translates into CASTLGDRIYNEQFF.

This chain connects TRBV11-2 to TRBJ2-3; D gene uncertain. The V end lost 0 bases, the J end lost 5 bases, and 6 bases lay between the germline ends. The germline V gene has CDR1 SGHAT and CDR2 FQNNGV. This CDR3 region has 13 residues. The CDR3 spells CASSLELGDTQYF. CDR3 bases: TGTGCCAGCAGCTTAGAGTTGGGAGATACGCAGTATTTT.

The V call is TRBV2, the J call TRBJ2-1; D remains unclear. V lost 4 bases and J lost 8, with 9 bases in between. This CDR3 is 12 amino acids long. Per the germline V gene, CDR1 is SNHLY and CDR2 is FYNNEI. CDR3 nucleotides: TGTGCCAGCAGTGTTCAATTCGATGAGCAGTTCTTC. Encoded protein: CASSVQFDEQFF.

The V call is TRBV20-1, the J call TRBJ2-1, with 10 bases fitting TRBD2. CDR3 length equals 14 residues. Germline assignment: CDR1 DFQATT and CDR2 SNEGSKA (reference sequence). V shed 2 bases, J shed 5 bases, and the junction held 3 bases outside the gene matches. In nucleotides, the CDR3 is TGCAGTGCTAGAAGAGCGGGGGGGCACAATGAGCAGTTCTTC. Its translation is CSARRAGGHNEQFF.

As for this clonotype: Compared with germline, one end of the junction differs, possibly owing to a read error. The V call is TRBV29-1, the J call TRBJ2-3, with 10 nucleotides matching TRBD1. Germline loops: CDR1 SQVTM, CDR2 ANQGSEA. The CDR3 spans 13 residues. CDR3 coding DNA: TGCAGCGCGGGACAGGGGAGGCAAGATACGCGGTATTTT. Translating it yields CSAGQGRQDTRYF.

The chain employs TRBV6-5 and TRBJ1-4, with D possibly TRBD1 on 6 matching bases. The ends were cut back, 4 bases at V and 5 bases at J, with 17 bases in the middle. This CDR3 is built from 16 residues. CDR1 MNHEY and CDR2 SVGAGI come from the germline V gene. The CDR3 DNA reads TGTGCCAGCAGTTCGGGTCGGACAGACGTAAATGAAAAACTGTTTTTT. Amino acids: CASSSGRTDVNEKLFF.

The CDR3 DNA reads as TGTGCCAGCAGTTTAGGGGTCCCCTTCGAGAATGAGCAGTTCTTC. Its translation is CASSLGVPFENEQFF. V usage is TRBV12-3 or TRBV12-4 and J usage is TRBJ2-1; D not resolved. V was pared by 1 base and J by 7 bases, with 14 bases between. This CDR3 region has 15 residues.

The rearrangement joins TRBV27 to TRBJ1-6; 7 bases match TRBD1. V lost 5 bases, J lost 10 bases, and 17 bases stayed unmatched. The CDR3 contains 17 residues. CDR1 MNHEY and CDR2 SMNVEV come from the germline V gene (reference sequence). CDR3 residues: CASSAGTETFGGSPLHF. Here the CDR3 DNA reads TGTGCCAGCAGTGCCGGGACAGAGACGTTTGGGGGATCACCCCTCCACTTT.

Ten or more counts support this clonotype. The chain is built from TRBV20-1 and TRBJ2-7; 11 nucleotides agree with TRBD1. The CDR3 sequence is 14 residues long. The germline V gene has CDR1 DFQATT and CDR2 SNEGSKA (reference sequence). V was clipped by 3 bases and J by 4 bases; unmatched bases: 5. DNA of the CDR3: TGCAGTGCTAGTTTTGGGACAGGGGGTTACGAGCAGTACTTC. Amino acid sequence: CSASFGTGGYEQYF.

The chain combines TRBV7-6 with TRBJ1-5, with 7 bases identical to TRBD1. Germline trimming cut 6 bases from V and 9 bases from J; bases unmatched to any gene: 5. Germline V CDR1 and CDR2: SGHVS, FNYEAQ. This CDR3 contains 12 residues. This CDR3 is CASSQAGGPQHF. The CDR3, as DNA: TGTGCCAGCAGTCAAGCAGGGGGGCCCCAGCATTTT.

With respect to this clonotype: A read error may explain this, as a much larger clone is one base away. The chain has TRBV6-4 and TRBJ1-5, with TRBD1 matching 9 bases. The CDR3 contains 18 residues. Germline values: CDR1 MRHNA, CDR2 SNTAGT. CDR3: CAGSFGTGKRYSNQPQHF. CDR3 nucleotide sequence: TGTGCCGGCAGTTTTGGGACAGGGAAACGGTATAGCAATCAGCCCCAGCATTTT.

The sample holds a few counts of this clonotype. The genes are TRBV18 and TRBJ2-5; no clear D. This CDR3 contains 14 residues. Per germline, CDR1 KGHSH and CDR2 LQKENI. The V end lost 3 bases, the J end lost 2 bases, and 10 bases lay between the germline ends. CDR3 nucleotide sequence: TGTGCCAGCTCACCCTGGCAGTTTCAAGAGACCCAGTACTTC. This translates into CASSPWQFQETQYF.

This clonotype was observed a handful of times. CDR3 sequence: CSARLQDEQFF. The CDR3 DNA is TGCAGTGCTAGGCTCCAGGATGAGCAGTTCTTC. The chain carries TRBV20-1 and TRBJ2-1; the D is unclear. The CDR3 is made up of 11 amino acids. CDR1 and CDR2 (germline): DFQATT, SNEGSKA (reference sequence). The germline V and J ends were trimmed by 3 bases and 8 bases, with 8 bases remaining between them.

This clonotype was found many times. J is TRBJ2-7 and V is TRBV29-1; D ambiguous. The CDR3 runs to 12 residues. V lost 5 bases to trimming and J lost 3 bases, with 11 bases between them. From germline, CDR1 is SQVTM and CDR2 ANQGSEA. This CDR3 is CSVFRQGYEQYF. For the CDR3, the DNA is TGCAGCGTTTTTAGACAAGGCTACGAGCAGTACTTC.

This clonotype was recorded many times. The chain is built from TRBV6-5 and TRBJ2-6, with D perhaps TRBD1 (6 bases). Germline V gene data show CDR1 as MNHEY and CDR2 as SVGAGI. The V end was cut by 7 bases, the J end by 2 bases, with 9 bases between. The CDR3 sequence is 14 residues long. The CDR3 reads CASKTGTGANVLTF. The CDR3 DNA follows: TGTGCCAGCAAAACAGGGACTGGGGCCAACGTCCTGACTTTC.

This clonotype showed up just a few times. The chain has TRBV29-1 and TRBJ1-1; weak D call: TRBD1 (5 bases). V gave up 0 bases and J gave up 4 bases, with 15 bases separating them. Germline CDR1 is SQVTM and CDR2 is ANQGSEA. The CDR3 has 15 residues. The CDR3 spells CSVEDRGRTGTEAFF. The CDR3 DNA follows: TGCAGCGTTGAAGATCGGGGGAGGACGGGCACTGAAGCTTTCTTT.

The V and J genes are TRBV2 and TRBJ2-7; 10 bases map to TRBD2. Germline CDR1 SNHLY, CDR2 FYNNEI. This CDR3 region has 15 residues. V dropped 3 bases and J dropped 5; count of bases not matched to a gene: 7. The CDR3 spells CASSDGVLAGDEQYF. The CDR3, as DNA: TGTGCCAGCAGTGACGGCGTGCTAGCGGGAGACGAGCAGTACTTC. Using reference TRBV2 and TRBJ2-7 for the parts outside the CDR3, the full variable domain is EPEVTQTPSHQVTQMGQEVILRCVPISNHLYFYWYRQILGQKVEFLVSFYNNEISEKSEIFDDQFSVERPDGSNFTLKIRSTKLEDSAMYFCASSDGVLAGDEQYFGPGTRLTVT.

This clonotype was seen a handful of times. In DNA form, the CDR3 reads TGTGCCAGCAGCCAAGGGACAATTGGCTACACCTTC. Protein product: CASSQGTIGYTF. This chain uses TRBV7-9 with TRBJ1-2, with D perhaps TRBD1 (6 bases). The CDR3 sequence is 12 residues long. V lost 5 bases and J lost 7, with 11 bases in between. Per germline, CDR1 SEHNR and CDR2 FQNEAQ (reference sequence).

This clonotype occurred a few times. The chain links TRBV25-1 to TRBJ1-6; 7 nucleotides agree with TRBD1. V shed 1 base and J 9 bases; nucleotides not matched to a gene: 9. Germline loops: CDR1 MGHDK, CDR2 SYGVNS. The CDR3 sequence is 16 residues long. The DNA for the CDR3 is TGTGCCAGCAGTGAATCCACTCAGGGGGTTAGTTCACCCCTCCACTTT. Translating it yields CASSESTQGVSSPLHF.

This clonotype showed up many times. The rearrangement joins TRBV7-3 to TRBJ1-1, with a weak D call TRBD1 (5 bases). The CDR3 sequence is 14 residues long. Germline assignment: CDR1 SGHTA and CDR2 FQGTGA. V was shortened by 5 bases and J by 2 bases, with 12 bases between the two germline ends. The CDR3 region is CASSEGPFNTEAFF. The CDR3 bases are TGTGCCAGCAGCGAGGGACCGTTTAACACTGAAGCTTTCTTT.

This clonotype was seen many times. Sequence at one end of the junction differs from germline and may be a read error. This chain connects TRBV12-3 or TRBV12-4 to TRBJ1-1, with TRBD1 matching over 8 bases. This CDR3 region has 13 residues. The CDR3 here is CASRIRTQGADTF. Here the CDR3 DNA reads TGTGCCAGCAGAATCAGAACTCAGGGGGCTGATACATTT.

This chain connects TRBV2 to TRBJ1-1; tentatively, D is TRBD1 (5 bases). CDR3 length equals 13 residues. Germline CDR1 and CDR2: SNHLY and FYNNEI. Trimming took 8 bases from V and 7 from J, leaving 17 bases between them. In DNA, the CDR3 is TGTGCCAGCTGCCTGACAGCCTCTTTTGAAGCTTTCTTT. Translating gives CASCLTASFEAFF.

This clonotype has only a few counts. J is TRBJ2-3 and V is TRBV20-1, with 8 bases aligning to TRBD2. Germline V gene sequence: CDR1 DFQATT, CDR2 SNEGSKA (reference sequence). After removal of 8 bases from V and 0 bases from J, the junction contained 10 bases not matched to a gene. The CDR3 has 15 amino acids. Here the CDR3 DNA reads TGCAGTACTAATAGGCCTAGCGGGAGCACAGATACGCAGTATTTT. Encoded protein: CSTNRPSGSTDTQYF.

This rearrangement joins TRBV20-1 to TRBJ2-6; D possibly corresponds to TRBD2 (6 bases). The CDR3 has 14 amino acids. Germline V lookup: CDR1 DFQATT, CDR2 SNEGSKA (reference sequence). The CDR3: CSGSTSSGANVLTF. The CDR3 DNA reads TGCAGCGGGAGTACTTCCTCTGGGGCCAACGTCCTGACTTTC.

This chain connects TRBV6-5 to TRBJ2-7; tentatively, D is TRBD1 (6 bases). V was clipped by 0 bases and J by 0 bases, with 12 bases between them. CDR3 length: 16 amino acids. The germline gives CDR1 MNHEY, CDR2 SVGAGI. The CDR3 loop reads CASSYSLAGASYEQYF. The CDR3 DNA reads as TGTGCCAGCAGTTACTCATTGGCAGGGGCCTCCTACGAGCAGTACTTC.

The rearrangement uses TRBV6-4 and TRBJ2-3, with 11 bases aligning to TRBD1. The CDR3 consists of 15 residues. Germline lookup yields CDR1 MRHNA and CDR2 SNTAGT. The V segment lost 4 bases and the J segment 3 bases; nucleotides outside the gene matches: 3. The DNA of the CDR3 is TGTGCCAGCAGTGGGACAGGGGGCGGGACAGATACGCAGTATTTT. Amino acid sequence: CASSGTGGGTDTQYF.

This rearrangement joins TRBV12-3 or TRBV12-4 to TRBJ2-7, with D possibly being TRBD1 or TRBD2 (5 bases each). V gave up 5 bases and J gave up 2 bases, with 16 bases separating them. The CDR3 is made up of 15 amino acids. The chain's CDR3 is CASSTPGRPTYEQYF. DNA for the CDR3: TGTGCCAGCAGTACTCCGGGACGCCCAACCTACGAGCAGTACTTC.

The chain carries TRBV6-5 and TRBJ2-7; 7 bases are a match to TRBD2. V lost 7 bases and J lost 2; bases outside the gene matches: 8. Per the germline V gene, CDR1 is MNHEY and CDR2 is SVGAGI. There are 14 residues in the CDR3. The CDR3 DNA sequence: TGTGCCAGCACCCGTGGGAGCGGGACCTACGAGCAGTACTTC. Amino acids: CASTRGSGTYEQYF.

This clonotype occurred a few times. The V call is TRBV4-3, the J call TRBJ1-5, with no clear D. V lost 0 bases and J 0 bases, leaving 9 bases between the germline ends. Germline V gene sequence: CDR1 LGHNA, CDR2 YSLEER. CDR3 length: 16 amino acids. CDR3 DNA: TGCGCCAGCAGCCAAGAAGCCAGATATAGCAATCAGCCCCAGCATTTT. It specifies CASSQEARYSNQPQHF.